The entry below describes one T cell receptor beta chain. The sample originates from a study of blood T cell repertoires in COVID-19. Study-wide background: Acute and convalescent COVID-19 samples came from the United States, Italy and Spain. From T cells, B-cell-depleted T cells, or PBMCs came the material, which was cDNA or gDNA.

Cohort 3 recovery required two negative PCRs, clearance, or symptom resolution. Authors' processing steps: For nucleated cells, counts were estimated from reference gene primer amplification. Measured with immunoSEQ multiplex PCR; TCRdb has only the in-frame clones, and not every one. Clonal size and the V and J genes are those of that table, whereas D and trimming came from the DNA. The top ten hold around 1% of the sample, which has about 370,000 clones, roughly nine tenths seen once. CDR1 and CDR2 from the germline V gene are SGHAT and FQNNGV. V lost 3 bases to trimming and J lost 7 bases, with 7 bases between them. The CDR3 extends over 13 amino acids.

Sequencing used PBMCs or T cells enriched from blood (not recorded which). This sequence was found in a young man who had recovered from COVID-19. The chain is built from TRBV11-2 and TRBJ1-6, with D hard to call. This CDR3 reads CASSFQENSPLHF. CDR3 DNA sequence: TGTGCCAGCAGCTTCCAAGAGAATTCACCCCTCCACTTT.